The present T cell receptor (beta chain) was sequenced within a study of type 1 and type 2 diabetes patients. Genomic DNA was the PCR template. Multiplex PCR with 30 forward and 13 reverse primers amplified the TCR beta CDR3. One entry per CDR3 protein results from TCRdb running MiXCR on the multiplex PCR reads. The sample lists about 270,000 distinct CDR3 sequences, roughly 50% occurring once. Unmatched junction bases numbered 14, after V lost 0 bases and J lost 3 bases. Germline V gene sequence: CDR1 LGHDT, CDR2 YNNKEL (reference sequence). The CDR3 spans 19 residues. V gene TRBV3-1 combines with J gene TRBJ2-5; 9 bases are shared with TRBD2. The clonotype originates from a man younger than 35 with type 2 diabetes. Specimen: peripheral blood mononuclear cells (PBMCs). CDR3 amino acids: CASSQDRTSSGAFKETQYF. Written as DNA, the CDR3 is TGTGCCAGCAGCCAAGATCGTACCTCTAGCGGGGCGTTTAAAGAGACCCAGTACTTC.